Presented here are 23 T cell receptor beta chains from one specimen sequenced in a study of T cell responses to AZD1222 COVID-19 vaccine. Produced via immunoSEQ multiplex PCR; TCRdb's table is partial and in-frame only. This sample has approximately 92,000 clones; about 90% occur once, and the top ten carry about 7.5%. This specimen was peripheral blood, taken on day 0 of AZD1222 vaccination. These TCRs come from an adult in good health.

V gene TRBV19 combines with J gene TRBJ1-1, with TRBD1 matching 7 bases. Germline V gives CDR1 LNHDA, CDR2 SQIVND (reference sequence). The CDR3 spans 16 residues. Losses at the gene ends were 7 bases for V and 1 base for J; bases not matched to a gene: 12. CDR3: CASTPQGLGGNTEAFF. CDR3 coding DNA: TGTGCCAGTACACCACAGGGGCTTGGTGGGAACACTGAAGCTTTCTTT.

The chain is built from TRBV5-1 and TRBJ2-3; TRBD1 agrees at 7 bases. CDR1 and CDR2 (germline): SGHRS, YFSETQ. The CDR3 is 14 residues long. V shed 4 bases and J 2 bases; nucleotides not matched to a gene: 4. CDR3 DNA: TGCGCCAGCAGCCTGGGGACAGTCACAGATACGCAGTATTTT. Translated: CASSLGTVTDTQYF.

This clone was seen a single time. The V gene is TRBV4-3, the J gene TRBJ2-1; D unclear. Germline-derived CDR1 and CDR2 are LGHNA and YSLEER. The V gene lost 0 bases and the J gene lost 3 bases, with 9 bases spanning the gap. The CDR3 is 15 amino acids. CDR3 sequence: CASSQDDGDYNEQFF. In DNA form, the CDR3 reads TGCGCCAGCAGCCAAGATGACGGAGACTACAATGAGCAGTTCTTC.

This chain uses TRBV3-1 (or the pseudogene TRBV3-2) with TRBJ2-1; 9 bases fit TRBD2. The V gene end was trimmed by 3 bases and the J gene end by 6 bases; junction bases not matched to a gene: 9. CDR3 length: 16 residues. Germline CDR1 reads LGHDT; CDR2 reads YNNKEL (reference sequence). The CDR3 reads CASSQGSAGGSNEQFF. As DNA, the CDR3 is TGTGCCAGCAGCCAGGGTTCCGCGGGAGGGTCCAATGAGCAGTTCTTC.

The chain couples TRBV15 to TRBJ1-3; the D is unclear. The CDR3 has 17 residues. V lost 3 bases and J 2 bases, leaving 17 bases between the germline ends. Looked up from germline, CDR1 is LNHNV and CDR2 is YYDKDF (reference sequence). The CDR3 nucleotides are TGTGCCACCAGCAGGGAGGTGGCAGCCGCTGCTGGAAACACCATATATTTT. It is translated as CATSREVAAAAGNTIYF.

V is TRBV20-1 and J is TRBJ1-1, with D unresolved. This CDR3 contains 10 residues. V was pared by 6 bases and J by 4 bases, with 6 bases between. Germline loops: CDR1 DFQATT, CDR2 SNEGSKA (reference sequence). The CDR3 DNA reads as TGCAGTGCCGTGTCCACTGAAGCTTTCTTT. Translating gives CSAVSTEAFF.

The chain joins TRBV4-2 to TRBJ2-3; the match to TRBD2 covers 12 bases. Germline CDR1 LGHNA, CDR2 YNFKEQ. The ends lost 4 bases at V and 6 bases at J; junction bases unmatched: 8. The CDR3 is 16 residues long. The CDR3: CASSPSRTSGADTQYF. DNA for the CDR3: TGTGCCAGCAGCCCCTCCCGGACTAGCGGGGCCGATACGCAGTATTTT.

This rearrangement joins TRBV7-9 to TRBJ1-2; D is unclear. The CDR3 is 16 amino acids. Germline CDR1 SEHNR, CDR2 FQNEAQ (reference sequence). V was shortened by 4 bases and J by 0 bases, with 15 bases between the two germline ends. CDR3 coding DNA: TGTGCCAGCAGCTACCCAGATTATCCAGCTAACTATGGCTACACCTTC. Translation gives CASSYPDYPANYGYTF.

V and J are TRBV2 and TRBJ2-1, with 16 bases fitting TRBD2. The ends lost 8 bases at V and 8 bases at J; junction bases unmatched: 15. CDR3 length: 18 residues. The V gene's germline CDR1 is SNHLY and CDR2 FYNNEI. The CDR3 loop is CASARGLAGGPGGDEQFF. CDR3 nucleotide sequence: TGTGCCAGCGCCCGGGGACTAGCGGGAGGGCCAGGCGGGGATGAGCAGTTCTTC.

CDR3 in amino acids: CASNRDTATYEQYF. CDR3 bases: TGTGCCAGCAACCGGGACACAGCCACCTACGAGCAGTACTTC. V and J are TRBV6-5 and TRBJ2-7, with TRBD1 as a possible D gene (6 bases). Trimming removed 7 bases at V and 2 bases at J, with 15 bases between. This CDR3 is 14 amino acids long. CDR1 and CDR2 (germline): MNHEY, SVGAGI.

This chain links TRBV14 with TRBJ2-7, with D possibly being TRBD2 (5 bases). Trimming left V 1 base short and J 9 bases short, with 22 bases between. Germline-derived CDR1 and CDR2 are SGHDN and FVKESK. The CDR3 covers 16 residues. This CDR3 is CASSQGPGRNPSGQYF. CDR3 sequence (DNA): TGTGCCAGCAGCCAAGGCCCGGGCAGAAACCCAAGCGGGCAGTACTTC.

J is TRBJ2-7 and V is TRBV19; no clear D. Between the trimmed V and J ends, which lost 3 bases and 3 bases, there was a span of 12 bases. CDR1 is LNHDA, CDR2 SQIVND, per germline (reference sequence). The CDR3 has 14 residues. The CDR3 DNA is TGTGCCAGTAGTATTGCCAATTTGGACTACGAGCAGTACTTC. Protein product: CASSIANLDYEQYF. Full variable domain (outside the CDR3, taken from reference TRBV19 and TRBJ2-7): DGGITQSPKYLFRKEGQNVTLSCEQNLNHDAMYWYRQDPGQGLRLIYYSQIVNDFQKGDIAEGYSVSREKKESFPLTVTSAQKNPTAFYLCASSIANLDYEQYFGPGTRLTVT.

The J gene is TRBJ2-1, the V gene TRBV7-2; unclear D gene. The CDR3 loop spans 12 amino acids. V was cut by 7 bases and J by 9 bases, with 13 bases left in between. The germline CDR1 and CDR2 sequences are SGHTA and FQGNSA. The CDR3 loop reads CASIQRPGEQFF. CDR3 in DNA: TGTGCCAGCATCCAAAGGCCGGGTGAGCAGTTCTTC. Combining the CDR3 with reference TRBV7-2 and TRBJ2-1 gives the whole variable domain GAGVSQSPSNKVTEKGKDVELRCDPISGHTALYWYRQSLGQGLEFLIYFQGNSAPDKSGLPSDRFSAERTGGSVSTLTIQRTQQEDSAVYLCASIQRPGEQFFGPGTRLTVL.

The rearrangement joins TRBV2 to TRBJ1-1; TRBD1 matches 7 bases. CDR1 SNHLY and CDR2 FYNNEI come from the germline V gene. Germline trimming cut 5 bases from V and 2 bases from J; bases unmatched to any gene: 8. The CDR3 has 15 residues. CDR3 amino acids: CASSNNRGLNTEAFF. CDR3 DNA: TGTGCCAGCAGTAACAACAGGGGTCTTAACACTGAAGCTTTCTTT.

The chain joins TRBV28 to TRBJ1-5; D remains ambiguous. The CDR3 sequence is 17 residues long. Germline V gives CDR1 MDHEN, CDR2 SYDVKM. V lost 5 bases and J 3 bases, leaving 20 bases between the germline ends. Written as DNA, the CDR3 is TGTGCCAGCAGTCCAAAGATCTTGTTGGCAGTCAATCAGCCCCAGCATTTT. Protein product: CASSPKILLAVNQPQHF.

The CDR3 spells CASVGRGTGELFF. CDR3 DNA: TGTGCCAGCGTTGGGCGGGGCACCGGGGAGCTGTTTTTT. V is TRBV2 and J is TRBJ2-2, with D maybe TRBD2 (6 bases). V was shortened by 8 bases and J by 4 bases, with 11 bases between the two germline ends. The CDR3 runs to 13 residues. Germline lookup yields CDR1 SNHLY and CDR2 FYNNEI.

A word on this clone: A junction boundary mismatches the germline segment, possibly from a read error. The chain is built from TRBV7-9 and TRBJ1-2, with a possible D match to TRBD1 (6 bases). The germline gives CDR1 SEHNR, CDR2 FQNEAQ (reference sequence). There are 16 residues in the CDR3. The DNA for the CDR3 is TGTGCCAGCAGTTTAGCTTCCGGGACACAATCAGGAGGCTACACCTTC. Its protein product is CASSLASGTQSGGYTF.

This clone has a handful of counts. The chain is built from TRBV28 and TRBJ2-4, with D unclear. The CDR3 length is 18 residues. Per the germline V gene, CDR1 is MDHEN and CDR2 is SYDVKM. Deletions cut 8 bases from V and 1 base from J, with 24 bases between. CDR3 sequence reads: CASRSPLFDGMAKNIQYF. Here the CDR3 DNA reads TGTGCCAGCCGGTCACCATTATTCGACGGAATGGCCAAAAACATTCAGTACTTC.

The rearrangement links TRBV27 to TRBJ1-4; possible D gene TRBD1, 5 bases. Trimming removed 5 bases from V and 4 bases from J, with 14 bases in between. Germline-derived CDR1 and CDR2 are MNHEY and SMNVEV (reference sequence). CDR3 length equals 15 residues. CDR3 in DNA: TGTGCCAGCAGTAACAAGCAGGGTGGTAATGAAAAACTGTTTTTT. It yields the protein CASSNKQGGNEKLFF.

The CDR3, as DNA: TGTGCCAGCAGTTTGGGACAGGGGGCCCTCTATCAGCCCCAGCATTTT. Its protein product is CASSLGQGALYQPQHF. The J gene is TRBJ1-5, the V gene TRBV28; 12 bases map to TRBD1. V lost 3 bases and J lost 5; bases outside the gene matches: 5. CDR3 length equals 16 residues. Looked up from germline, CDR1 is MDHEN and CDR2 is SYDVKM.

The CDR3 protein is CASSADGGKSYEQYF. In DNA form, the CDR3 reads TGTGCCAGCAGCGCCGACGGGGGTAAATCCTACGAGCAGTACTTC. J is TRBJ2-7 and V is TRBV9, with D possibly TRBD2 on 6 matching bases. The germline CDR1 and CDR2 sequences are SGDLS and YYNGEE. The CDR3 runs to 15 residues. The germline V and J ends were trimmed by 3 bases and 1 base, with 14 bases remaining between them. Based on the CDR3 plus reference TRBV9 and TRBJ2-7, the full variable domain is DSGVTQTPKHLITATGQRVTLRCSPRSGDLSVYWYQQSLDQGLQFLIQYYNGEERAKGNILERFSAQQFPDLHSELNLSSLELGDSALYFCASSADGGKSYEQYFGPGTRLTVT.

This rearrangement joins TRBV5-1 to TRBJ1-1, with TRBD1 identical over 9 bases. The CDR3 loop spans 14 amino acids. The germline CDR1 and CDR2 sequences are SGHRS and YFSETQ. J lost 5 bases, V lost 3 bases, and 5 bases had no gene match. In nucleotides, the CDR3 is TGCGCCAGCAGCTGGGGGACAGGGAGGACTGAAGCTTTCTTT. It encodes CASSWGTGRTEAFF.

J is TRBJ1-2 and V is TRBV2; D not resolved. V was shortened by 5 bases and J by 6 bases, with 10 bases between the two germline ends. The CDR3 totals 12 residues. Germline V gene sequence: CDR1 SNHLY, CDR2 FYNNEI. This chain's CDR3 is CASSIPPDGYTF. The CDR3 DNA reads TGTGCCAGCAGTATCCCCCCGGATGGCTACACCTTC.